This TCR beta chain was captured by sequencing in a study of blood T cell repertoires in COVID-19. About the research overall: Nucleic acid was either cDNA or gDNA, and it came from T cells, B-cell-depleted T cells, or PBMCs.

This CDR3 is 14 amino acids long. Germline assignment: CDR1 LNHDA and CDR2 SQIVND (reference sequence). V lost 10 bases, J lost 0 bases, and 3 bases stayed unmatched. Using immunoSEQ multiplex PCR, the repertoire was profiled, and TCRdb retains in-frame clones only, with some absent. The sample contains 200,000 to 250,000 clones, 80% to 95% of which appear only once. The chain links TRBV19 to TRBJ1-5, with 10 bases identical to TRBD1. Sequencing used peripheral blood. This clonotype was obtained from a man in his fifties or sixties with COVID-19, enrolled during active disease. CDR3 sequence reads: CATRDRGSNQPQHF. DNA for the CDR3: TGTGCCACTCGGGACAGGGGTAGCAATCAGCCCCAGCATTTT.